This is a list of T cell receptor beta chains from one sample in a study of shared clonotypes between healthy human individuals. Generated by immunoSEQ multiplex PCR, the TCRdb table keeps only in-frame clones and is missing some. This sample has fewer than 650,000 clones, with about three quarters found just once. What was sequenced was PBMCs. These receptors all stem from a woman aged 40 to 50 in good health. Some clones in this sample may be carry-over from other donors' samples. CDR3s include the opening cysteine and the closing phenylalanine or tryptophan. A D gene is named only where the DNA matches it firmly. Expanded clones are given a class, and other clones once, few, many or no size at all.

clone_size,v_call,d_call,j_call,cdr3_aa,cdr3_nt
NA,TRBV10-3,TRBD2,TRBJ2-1,CAIAGGPREQFF,TGTGCCATCGCGGGAGGGCCGAGGGAGCAGTTCTTC
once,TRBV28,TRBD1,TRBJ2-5,CASRQGAWETQYF,TGTGCCAGCAGACAGGGGGCGTGGGAGACCCAGTACTTC
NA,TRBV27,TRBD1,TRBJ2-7,CASSPAGQGKLQYF,TGTGCCAGCAGTCCAGCGGGACAGGGGAAATTACAGTACTTC
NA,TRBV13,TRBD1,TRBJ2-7,CASSPQAGQGDYEQYF,TGTGCCAGCAGCCCTCAGGCGGGACAGGGAGACTACGAGCAGTACTTC
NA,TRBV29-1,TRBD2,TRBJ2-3,CSGRGFTDTQYF,TGCAGCGGGCGGGGGTTCACAGATACGCAGTATTTT
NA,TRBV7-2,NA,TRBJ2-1,CASSSGLRPYNEQFF,TGTGCCAGCAGCTCGGGCCTTAGGCCCTACAATGAGCAGTTCTTC
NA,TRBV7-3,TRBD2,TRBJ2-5,CASSGSGRARLETQYF,TGTGCCAGCAGCGGTAGCGGGAGGGCCAGGTTGGAGACCCAGTACTTC
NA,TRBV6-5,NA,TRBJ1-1,CASTPRMNTEAFF,TGTGCCAGCACGCCCCGGATGAACACTGAAGCTTTCTTT
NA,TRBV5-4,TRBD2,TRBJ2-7,CASSGGLASSYEQYF,TGTGCCAGCAGCGGAGGACTAGCGTCGTCCTACGAGCAGTACTTC
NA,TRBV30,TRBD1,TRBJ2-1,CAWSWDRENEQFF,TGTGCCTGGAGTTGGGACAGGGAGAATGAGCAGTTCTTC
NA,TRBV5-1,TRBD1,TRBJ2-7,CASSPGQGVEQYF,TGCGCCAGCAGCCCCGGACAGGGCGTCGAGCAGTACTTC
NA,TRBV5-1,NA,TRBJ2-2,CGCRDSRNTGELFF,TGCGGTTGTCGGGACTCCCGGAACACCGGGGAGCTGTTTTTT
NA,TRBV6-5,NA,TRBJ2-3,CASRDVTDTQYF,TGTGCCAGCAGGGATGTCACAGATACGCAGTATTTT
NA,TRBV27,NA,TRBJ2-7,CASSLLTGSSYEQYF,TGTGCCAGCAGTTTGCTGACGGGAAGCTCCTACGAGCAGTACTTC
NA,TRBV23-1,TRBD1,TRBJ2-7,CASSHPGQGDYEQYF,TGCGCCAGCAGTCACCCGGGACAGGGGGACTACGAGCAGTACTTC
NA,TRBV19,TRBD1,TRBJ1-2,CASTTGGAGYGYTF,TGTGCCAGTACTACAGGGGGCGCGGGATACGGCTACACCTTC
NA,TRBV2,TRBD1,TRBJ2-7,CASSQAGTGGYEQYF,TGTGCCAGCAGTCAAGCCGGGACAGGGGGGTACGAGCAGTACTTC
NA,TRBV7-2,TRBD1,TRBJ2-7,CASSLGQGREQYF,TGTGCCAGCAGCTTGGGACAGGGCCGGGAGCAGTACTTC
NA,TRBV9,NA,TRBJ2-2,CASSERPNTGELFF,TGTGCCAGCAGCGAACGACCGAACACCGGGGAGCTGTTTTTT
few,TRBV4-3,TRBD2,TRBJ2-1,CASSQVTSVNEQFF,TGCGCCAGCAGCCAAGTGACTAGCGTCAATGAGCAGTTCTTC
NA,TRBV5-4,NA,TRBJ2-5,CASSPIPNRDIAETQYF,TGTGCCAGCAGCCCCATACCAAACCGGGACATAGCAGAGACCCAGTACTTC
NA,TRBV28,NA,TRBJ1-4,CASSVDRLGKLFF,TGTGCCAGCAGTGTTGACCGACTGGGAAAACTGTTTTTT
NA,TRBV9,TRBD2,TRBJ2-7,CASSVGLAPEQYF,TGTGCCAGCAGCGTAGGACTAGCCCCCGAGCAGTACTTC
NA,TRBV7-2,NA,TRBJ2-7,CASSSRTYEQYF,TGTGCCAGCAGCTCGAGAACCTACGAGCAGTACTTC
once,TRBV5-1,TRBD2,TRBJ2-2,CASSPPGTSGANTGELFF,TGCGCCAGCAGCCCCCCCGGGACTAGCGGGGCGAACACCGGGGAGCTGTTTTTT
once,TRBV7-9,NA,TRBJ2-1,CASSAGLGDEQFF,TGTGCCAGCAGCGCGGGACTCGGGGATGAGCAGTTCTTC
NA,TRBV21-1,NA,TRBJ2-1,CASSKKVRGCYRPFYNEQFF,TGTGCCAGCAGCAAAAAAGTAAGAGGGTGTTACCGCCCCTTCTACAATGAGCAGTTCTTC
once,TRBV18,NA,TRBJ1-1,CASSGEVNTEAFF,TGTGCCAGCTCGGGGGAGGTGAACACTGAAGCTTTCTTT
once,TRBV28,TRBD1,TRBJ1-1,CASSPPFPTGANTEAFF,TGTGCCAGCAGTCCCCCCTTCCCGACAGGGGCCAACACTGAAGCTTTCTTT
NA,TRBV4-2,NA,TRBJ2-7,CASSQVGRSWGYEQYF,TGTGCCAGCAGCCAAGTCGGCAGGTCCTGGGGCTACGAGCAGTACTTC
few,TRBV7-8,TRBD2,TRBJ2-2,CASSSRLAGATGELFF,TGTGCCAGCAGCTCACGACTAGCGGGAGCCACCGGGGAGCTGTTTTTT
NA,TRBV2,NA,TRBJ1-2,CASRIVEGYTF,TGTGCCAGCAGGATAGTAGAAGGCTACACCTTC
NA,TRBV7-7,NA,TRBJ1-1,CASSLRGDTEAFF,TGTGCTAGCAGCTTAAGGGGGGACACTGAAGCTTTCTTT
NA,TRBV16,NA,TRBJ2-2,CASSQSFSGELFF,TGTGCCAGCAGCCAATCATTTTCCGGGGAGCTGTTTTTT
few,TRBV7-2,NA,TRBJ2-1,CASSRGGVRAWGNEQFF,TGTGCCAGCAGCCGGGGAGGAGTCCGAGCGTGGGGCAATGAGCAGTTCTTC
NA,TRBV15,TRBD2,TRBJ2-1,CATSPWTSGRFEQFF,TGTGCCACCAGCCCTTGGACTAGCGGGAGGTTTGAGCAGTTCTTC
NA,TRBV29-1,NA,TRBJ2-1,CSVVAYNEQFF,TGCAGCGTTGTGGCATACAATGAGCAGTTCTTC
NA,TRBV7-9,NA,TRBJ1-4,CASSFIRVAVGNEKLFF,TGTGCCAGCAGCTTTATTCGGGTTGCGGTAGGGAATGAAAAACTGTTTTTT